This T cell receptor (beta chain) was identified during a study of regulatory T cells in long-lasting Graves disease. Across the whole study: More than 5 years of antithyroid drugs with positive TSH receptor antibodies defined persistent Graves' disease.

Time point indicated: persistent/refractory GD, antithyroid drugs over 5 years with positive TRAb. After RNA was extracted from PBMCs, the TCR library was made from it. Deletions cut 7 bases from V and 4 bases from J, with 22 bases between. Germline lookup yields CDR1 SGHTA and CDR2 FQGNSA. This CDR3 is 16 amino acids long. This clonotype was observed many times. The authors built TCR beta libraries using iRepertoire HTBI primers and Arm-PCR of CDR3 regions. TCRdb reprocessed the multiplex PCR reads via MiXCR and lists one record per CDR3 protein. The sample comprises a few hundred thousand distinct CDR3 sequences, 23% of which are singletons, and approximately 28% rests with the top ten.

Source: peripheral blood mononuclear cells (PBMCs), taken when the disease was refractory, from a patient treated with antithyroid drugs. This rearrangement joins TRBV7-2 to TRBJ1-2, with a possible D match to TRBD1 (5 bases). This TCR came from a female donor with Graves disease. The CDR3 is CASTGSLGQGGYGYTF. The CDR3 DNA reads as TGTGCCAGCACCGGGAGCTTAGGTCAGGGTGGCTATGGCTACACCTTC.